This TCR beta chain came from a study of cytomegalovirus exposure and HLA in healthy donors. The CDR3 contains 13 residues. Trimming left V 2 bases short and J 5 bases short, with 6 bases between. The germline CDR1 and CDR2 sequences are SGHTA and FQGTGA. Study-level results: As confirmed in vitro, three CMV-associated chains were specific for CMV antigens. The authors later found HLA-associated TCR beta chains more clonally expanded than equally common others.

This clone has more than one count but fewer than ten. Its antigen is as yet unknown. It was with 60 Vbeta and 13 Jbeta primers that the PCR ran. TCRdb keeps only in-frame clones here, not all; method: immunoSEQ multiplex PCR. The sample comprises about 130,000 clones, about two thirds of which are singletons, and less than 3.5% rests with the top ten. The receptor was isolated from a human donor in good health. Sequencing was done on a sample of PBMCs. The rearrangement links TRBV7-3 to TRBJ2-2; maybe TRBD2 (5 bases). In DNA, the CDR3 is TGTGCCAGCAGCTTAGAGGGTACCGGGGAGCTGTTTTTT. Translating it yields CASSLEGTGELFF.